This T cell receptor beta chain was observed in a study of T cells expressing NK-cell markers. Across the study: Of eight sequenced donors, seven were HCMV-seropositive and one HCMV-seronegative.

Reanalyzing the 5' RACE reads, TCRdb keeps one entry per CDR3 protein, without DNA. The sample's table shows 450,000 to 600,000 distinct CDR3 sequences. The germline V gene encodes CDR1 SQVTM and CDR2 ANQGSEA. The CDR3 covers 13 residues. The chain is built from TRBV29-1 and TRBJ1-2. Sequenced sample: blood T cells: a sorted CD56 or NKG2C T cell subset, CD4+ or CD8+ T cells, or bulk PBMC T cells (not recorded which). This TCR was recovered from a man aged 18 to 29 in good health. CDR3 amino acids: CSVKDRNNYGYTF.